What follows is one TCR beta chain and its context. Its antigen remains undetermined. No base qualities exist here, and no much larger clone lies one base off it. These data are taken from a study of cytomegalovirus exposure and HLA in healthy donors (TCRdb year 2017). A note on the overall study: An earlier analysis of fewer than 750 of the donors reported about 280 Gb of sequence data and 117 million unique TCR beta sequences obtained from roughly 170 million T cells. Roughly 300 gigabases of sequencing data and 80 million or so unique TCR sequences were included in an early release covering about 620 HLA-typed donors. Of the roughly 400 genotyped donors, around 81% fell in the genetic ancestry cluster associated with self-reported Caucasian donors. The study aimed to test whether signatures of past pathogen exposure could be identified by cataloging public T cell receptors. Using immunosequencing, the study profiled T cell repertoires from approximately 700 subjects and related those repertoires to cytomegalovirus serostatus. A separate validation cohort of approximately 130 different subjects was used in addition to the approximately 670-subject first cohort. To predict cytomegalovirus infection status, the study brought together high-throughput TCR immunosequencing, statistical association of individual TCRs with disease status, and machine learning. In a later analysis, previously published TCR beta repertoires from roughly 710 donors were re-analyzed and high-resolution HLA genotyping was added so that TCR occurrence patterns could be studied. Rather than drawing on any new phenotypic data, the later analysis identified candidate immune exposures from TCR beta sequences and the way those sequences occurred across donors. An earlier analysis of some 500 of the donors used high-throughput TCR beta sequencing to judge whether each TCR beta V gene segment behaved as functional or pseudogenic. Donor age, sex, ethnicity and CMV serostatus were compiled alongside the repertoire data. A later genetic analysis took genome-wide SNP genotypes for about three fifths of the roughly 700 donors and used that subset as a discovery cohort. All discovery cohort repertoires had been generated using a single sequencing platform. HLA typing covered class I and class II loci at four-digit resolution. Typing coverage varied by locus: roughly 620-630 donors for A, B, C, DRB1 and DQB1; more than 500 for DQA1; around 570 for DPA1; more than 450 for DPB1. A few DR-DQ haplotypes were treated as single units for association and clustering because of strong linkage in the cohort. On average, approximately 250,000 unique TCR beta nucleotide sequences were sequenced per donor among roughly 430 genotyped donors of the cohort, with roughly 18% of those sequences being non-productive. Overall study results and their limits: In a later genetic analysis, fewer N-insertions in productive TCRs were reported among donors in an Asian-associated ancestry cluster than the 666-donor mean. Roughly uniform sequencing depth across donors was assumed in presence/absence analyses, although this assumption may not hold. In a later analysis, several top co-occurrence clusters were reported to appear linked to parvovirus B19, influenza, CMV and Epstein-Barr virus. Most TCR sequences were observed very rarely across donors, whereas some public TCRs were present in many individuals. In the study, approximately 160 TCR beta chains were listed as associated with cytomegalovirus. Some IMGT-functional V segments, including TRBV6-2 and TRBV6-3, could not be told apart with the 87-base-pair reads, so those segments were excluded. The earlier analysis of approximately 590 of the donors excluded over 15 rarely observed V segments, including chromosome 9 orphons, because counts were too low. Strong co-occurrence of HLA alleles, especially DR and DQ, made assigning TCR associations to individual alleles difficult. CMV serostatus was the only immune exposure information available for the cohort. Cytomegalovirus status was reported to be diagnosed by the classifier with high specificity and sensitivity in both the original and validation cohorts. A later analysis found that HLA-associated TCR beta chains were more clonally expanded and had lower generation probabilities than equally common non-associated chains. Broadly in line with IMGT annotations, most TCR beta V segments showed up in productive rearrangements about 90% or about 30% of the time in an earlier analysis of 450 to 600 of the donors. Because some donors lacked HLA typing at each locus, the association tests relied only on the typed subset. This cohort had only TCR beta chains sequenced, and the lack of alpha or paired-chain data limited which features could be detected. In a later analysis, TCR association rates were found to vary across HLA loci, with the most associated TCRs seen for DRB1 alleles and the fewest for HLA-C alleles. Linkage disequilibrium might explain the correlated functional status among segregating V segments, but an unknown experimental factor could not be ruled out. A further reported finding was that TCR beta sequences accurately predicted the HLA-A and HLA-B alleles for most subjects in the first cohort. In vitro tests confirmed that a few of the cytomegalovirus-associated TCR beta chains recognize cytomegalovirus antigens. A cluster of highly shared sequence variants was judged likely to represent a technical artifact of the sequencing pipeline. Specific HLA alleles were associated with 16,951 TCR beta sequences at a false discovery rate of 0.05 in a later analysis. In a later genetic analysis, a missense DCLRE1C variant was associated with V-gene and J-gene trimming of TCR beta chains, and the association was replicated in an independent cohort. According to a later analysis, most CMV-associated TCR beta chains appeared to be HLA-restricted, and the HLA associations seemed to be driven largely by CMV exposure. According to the authors, the approach could potentially be generalized to other disease states and immunological phenotypes.

The CDR3 measures 14 amino acids from cysteine to phenylalanine. Only CDR3 DNA remains: 42 bases, in frame from the first base. CDR1 and CDR2 (SGHRS, YFSETQ) derive from the germline V gene. The junction shows trimming of 5 bases on V and 7 bases on J, plus 18 bases between the germline ends. In total, fewer than 750 healthy bone marrow donors made up the cohort. At the time of sampling, all cohort members were nominally healthy, though unrecorded immune exposures were likely present. The donor tested CMV seropositive, placing the donor among the approximately 290 seropositive members of the cohort. A peripheral blood sample was collected from each donor, and TCR beta sequencing was performed on peripheral blood mononuclear cells. The Qiagen DNeasy Blood Extraction Kit was used to extract genomic DNA from the blood cell samples. To prepare the library, the immunoSEQ multiplex PCR assay was applied. For the multiplex PCR, a mixture combining 60 forward primers for TCR Vbeta segments and 13 reverse primers for TCR Jbeta segments was used. The CDR3 region of rearranged TCR beta genes was amplified from genomic DNA with a multiplex PCR assay. The amplified TCR beta libraries were sequenced on the Illumina HiSeq System as 87-base-pair reads. From the authors' description of their analysis: Across the 670 or so repertoires, a later analysis counted roughly 77 million unique TCR beta chains, roughly 11 million of which were shared by at least two donors. Raw reads were error-corrected and collapsed into unique sequences with a nearest-neighbor algorithm that merged closely related sequences to remove PCR and sequencing errors. V, D and J gene segments were assigned by aligning CDR3 sequences to IMGT reference sequences. For a sequence to be retained, a match of at least six nucleotides was required to both a V gene segment and a J gene segment. Rearrangements were called productive when the CDR3 lacked stop codons and stayed in frame with V and J; all others were non-productive. Following IMGT convention, CDR3 was defined as the stretch from the second conserved V-encoded cysteine to the conserved J-encoded phenylalanine. Sequences without an unambiguous match to a single V gene segment were excluded from the earlier analysis of about 640 of the donors. An earlier analysis of over 450 of the donors classified V segments as functional when productive rearrangements were above 56.7% and as segregating when the standard deviation between donors was above 5%. A statistical classification framework was built for diagnosing cytomegalovirus status from the catalog of TCR beta chain sequences. In a later analysis, V and J genes were assigned by comparing TCR nucleotide sequences against IMGT/GENE-DB human TR gene sequences. The TCRdist pipeline was used in a later analysis to assign CDR3 sequences and most-parsimonious VDJ recombination scenarios. In a later analysis, each TCR beta chain was defined by its CDR3 amino acid sequence together with its V-gene family, and reads lacking a unique V-gene family were excluded. In a later analysis, 500 to 700 highly shared, low-generation-probability nucleotide sequences were removed to address suspected cross-contamination and a sequencing artifact. For each public chain, a later analysis derived a clonal expansion index from normalized ranks of inferred template counts within each repertoire. In a later analysis, generation probabilities were computed with a VDJ recombination model fitted to out-of-frame rearrangements, and the resulting probabilities were checked against IGoR. In a later analysis, hypergeometric tests were used to score TCR-TCR, TCR-HLA and TCR-CMV co-occurrence, with a repertoire-size bias correction applied to TCR pairs. A later analysis estimated false discovery rates by permuting HLA or CMV assignments 20 times. A later analysis grouped co-occurring TCRs with DBSCAN, adding TCRdist sequence similarity when clustering within HLA-allele-positive subsets. Co-occurrence clustering excluded repertoires with fewer than 30,000 or more than 120,000 public chains, plus five with anomalous nucleotide sharing. Imported from immuneACCESS, the table was reduced by TCRdb to in-frame sequences with V and J called. These copies leave out some clones; in studies compared against another copy, an unresolved V gene accounts for under half, and the cause of the remainder is not known. V and J calls and clone size are those listed in that table; D and trimming were worked out from the DNA. For this sample the table gives about 150,000 clones, of which about four fifths were detected only once. The ten biggest clones cover roughly 4% of the sample.

Here the chain combines TRBV5-1 and TRBJ2-5; the D gene remains uncertain. The sequence derives from a woman aged 40 to 55 in good health and CMV-seropositive. The sequencing input was PBMCs. The DNA reads as follows: TGCGCCAGCAGTACGGCTCAGGTCCCTACGACCCAGTACTTC. This is translated as CASSTAQVPTTQYF.